What follows are 23 T cell receptor beta chains derived from one specimen sequenced in a study of blood T cell repertoires in COVID-19. Only in-frame clones appear in the TCRdb table, and some are missing; sequencing was by immunoSEQ multiplex PCR. The sample lists under 150,000 clones, under 90% occurring once. The material sequenced was peripheral blood. The source of these receptors is a woman aged 55-69 years with active or convalescent COVID-19.

This clone was seen a single time. The chain joins TRBV29-1 to TRBJ2-7, with 7 bases matching TRBD2. Germline V gene data show CDR1 as SQVTM and CDR2 as ANQGSEA. After removal of 7 bases from V and 4 bases from J, the junction contained 13 bases not matched to a gene. This CDR3 contains 14 residues. The CDR3 reads CSAGGRKGHYEQYF. In nucleotides, the CDR3 is TGCAGCGCGGGGGGTCGGAAGGGGCATTACGAGCAGTACTTC.

This chain joins TRBV19 and TRBJ1-1, with D perhaps matching TRBD1 (5 bases). This CDR3 spans 14 amino acids. V was pared by 7 bases and J by 4 bases, with 16 bases between. The germline V gene has CDR1 LNHDA and CDR2 SQIVND (reference sequence). In DNA form, the CDR3 reads TGTGCCAGTACGTTAGGGGAGGAGGGCACTGAAGCTTTCTTT. Encoded protein: CASTLGEEGTEAFF.

V and J are TRBV14 and TRBJ2-7, with 10 nucleotides matching TRBD1. The CDR3 is 17 amino acids. Germline-derived CDR1 and CDR2 are SGHDN and FVKESK. The J segment lost 0 bases and the V segment lost 3 bases, leaving 8 bases of the junction unmatched. The CDR3 coding sequence is TGTGCCAGCAGCCACCCGGGGGGGACAGGGGACTCCTACGAGCAGTACTTC. It is translated as CASSHPGGTGDSYEQYF.

The chain couples TRBV7-2 to TRBJ2-3; 7 nucleotides align to TRBD2. The CDR3 runs 14 residues. Trimming cost V 3 bases and J 8 bases; bases outside gene matches: 8. CDR1 SGHTA and CDR2 FQGNSA come from the germline V gene. Written as DNA, the CDR3 is TGTGCCAGCAGCTTCTTAGGACTAGATGGTACGCAGTATTTT. The encoded protein is CASSFLGLDGTQYF.

The V gene is TRBV6-2 or TRBV6-3, the J gene TRBJ1-4, with TRBD1 matching over 7 bases. The germline CDR1 and CDR2 sequences are MNHEY and SVGEGT. This CDR3 has 15 amino acids. V shed 5 bases, J shed 6 bases, and the junction held 9 bases outside the gene matches. The CDR3 DNA reads TGTGCCAGCAGTCAAGGGGGCGCGGATGATGAAAAACTGTTTTTT. Encoded protein: CASSQGGADDEKLFF.

The chain carries TRBV24-1 and TRBJ2-3; 12 bases align to TRBD2. V shed 9 bases and J 1 base; nucleotides not matched to a gene: 4. The CDR3 runs 15 residues. The germline CDR1 and CDR2 sequences are KGHDR and SFDVKD. The CDR3 DNA reads TGTGCCACCGGACTAGCGGGGTTTGGCACAGATACGCAGTATTTT. Amino acid sequence: CATGLAGFGTDTQYF.

The gene calls are TRBV11-2 and TRBJ2-5, with TRBD2 matching 7 bases. The CDR3 extends over 13 amino acids. Germline V CDR1 and CDR2: SGHAT, FQNNGV. Unmatched junction bases numbered 4, after V lost 5 bases and J lost 4 bases. The CDR3 is CASSRTRLETQYF. As DNA, the CDR3 is TGTGCCAGCAGCCGGACTAGGCTAGAGACCCAGTACTTC.

The rearrangement uses TRBV10-3 and TRBJ2-3; 9 bases fit TRBD2. CDR1 and CDR2 from the germline V gene are ENHRY and SYGVKD. This CDR3 has 13 residues. J lost 1 base, V lost 10 bases, and 3 bases had no gene match. The CDR3 DNA follows: TGTGCCACAGAGCGGGAGGGCACAGATACGCAGTATTTT. Amino acids: CATEREGTDTQYF.

As for this clone: A much bigger clone sits one base away, suggesting this may be a read error. Distinct nucleotide sequences in the sample also encode this CDR3. The V gene is TRBV5-1, the J gene TRBJ1-2, with D possibly being TRBD1 (6 bases). Germline CDR1 SGHRS, CDR2 YFSETQ. V was cut by 0 bases and J by 3 bases, with 6 bases left in between. This CDR3 is built from 13 residues. Here the CDR3 reads CASSLAGDYGYTF. DNA for the CDR3: TGCGCCAGCAGCTTGGCAGGGGACTATGGCTACACCTTC.

The gene calls are TRBV6-6 and TRBJ1-1; TRBD1 is a possible D gene (6 bases). V lost 3 bases, J lost 2 bases, and 16 bases lay in between. Per the germline V gene, CDR1 is MNHNY and CDR2 is SVGAGI (reference sequence). This CDR3 contains 16 residues. CDR3 nucleotide sequence: TGTGCCAGCAGTTATGTGTATGGACAGCTCAACACTGAAGCTTTCTTT. This codes for CASSYVYGQLNTEAFF.

The count of this clone is one. This chain joins TRBV10-3 and TRBJ1-1; no firm D call. Trimming shortened V by 0 bases and J by 4 bases, and 9 bases separated the two germline ends. The germline V gene has CDR1 ENHRY and CDR2 SYGVKD. CDR3 size: 14 residues. Here the CDR3 reads CAISESGKATEAFF. CDR3 in DNA: TGTGCCATCAGTGAGTCGGGCAAGGCCACTGAAGCTTTCTTT.

This clone was observed a single time. This rearrangement joins TRBV28 to TRBJ1-2; TRBD1 matches 9 bases. The junction had 9 bases not matched to a gene; V was cut back by 6 bases and J by 7 bases. CDR3 length: 14 amino acids. Germline V gene lookup returns CDR1 MDHEN and CDR2 SYDVKM. The CDR3 DNA reads as TGTGCCAGCAGCACGACAGGGGGGAAGGGTGGCTACACCTTC. Amino acid sequence: CASSTTGGKGGYTF.

This clone was recorded only once. The chain links TRBV3-1 (or the pseudogene TRBV3-2) to TRBJ1-4; D unclear. Germline V gene data show CDR1 as LGHDT and CDR2 as YNNKEL (reference sequence). V lost 6 bases, J lost 8 bases, and 10 bases lay in between. This CDR3 has 12 amino acids. The CDR3 DNA reads TGTGCCAGCAGAGCGACGGAGGAAAAACTGTTTTTT. Its protein is CASRATEEKLFF.

This rearrangement joins TRBV7-3 to TRBJ1-4, with D possibly being TRBD1 (5 bases). CDR3 length equals 17 residues. CDR1 is SGHTA, CDR2 FQGTGA, per germline. Trimming took 1 base from V and 5 from J, leaving 17 bases between them. CDR3 bases: TGTGCCAGCAGCTTAAGGGAGATGGGGGGAGGGAATGAAAAACTGTTTTTT. Translated, it gives CASSLREMGGGNEKLFF.

CDR3 DNA sequence: TGTGCCAGCAGTTACGCAGTGATCCAAGAGACCCAGTACTTC. Translated, it gives CASSYAVIQETQYF. The chain uses TRBV6-2 or TRBV6-3 and TRBJ2-5; D call uncertain. CDR1 is MNHEY and CDR2 is SVGEGT in the germline V gene. V dropped 2 bases and J dropped 1 base, with 8 bases sitting between them. The CDR3 sequence is 14 residues long.

The chain has TRBV29-1 and TRBJ2-3; 14 bases match TRBD2. Looked up from germline, CDR1 is SQVTM and CDR2 is ANQGSEA. Losses at the gene ends were 4 bases for V and 6 bases for J; bases not matched to a gene: 12. This CDR3 has 17 amino acids. This CDR3 reads CSVGGTSGRATVDTQYF. The DNA for the CDR3 is TGCAGCGTTGGGGGGACTAGCGGGAGAGCAACGGTGGATACGCAGTATTTT.

The chain joins TRBV6-5 to TRBJ2-7; possibly TRBD1 for D (6 bases). CDR3 size: 15 residues. Trimming pared 6 bases from V and 0 bases from J, leaving 15 bases between. Germline V gene data show CDR1 as MNHEY and CDR2 as SVGAGI. The CDR3 is CASRIQGPYSYEQYF. The CDR3 DNA sequence: TGTGCCAGCAGAATACAGGGACCGTACTCCTACGAGCAGTACTTC.

The CDR3 reads CATRGGLAWGTQYF. For the CDR3, the DNA is TGTGCCACCAGAGGGGGACTAGCATGGGGGACCCAGTACTTC. The J gene is TRBJ2-5, the V gene TRBV15, with TRBD2 matching 9 bases. V was pared by 6 bases and J by 7 bases, with 9 bases of the junction left unmatched. CDR1 and CDR2 (germline): LNHNV, YYDKDF (reference sequence). The CDR3 covers 14 residues.

This clone showed up just once. This sequence joins TRBV5-1 and TRBJ2-7; D is undetermined. This CDR3 has 13 amino acids. V was trimmed by 4 bases and J by 6 bases, leaving 14 bases between them. The germline gives CDR1 SGHRS, CDR2 YFSETQ. In DNA, the CDR3 is TGCGCCAGCAGCCTGAGCCAGACGGGCGAGCAGTACGTC. Its protein product is CASSLSQTGEQYV.

The chain carries TRBV19 and TRBJ1-1; tentatively, D is TRBD1 (5 bases). The length of the CDR3 is 15 residues. Germline CDR1 LNHDA, CDR2 SQIVND (reference sequence). V was cut by 3 bases and J by 4 bases, with 15 bases left in between. The CDR3 here is CASSMWGTGGTEAFF. In nucleotides, the CDR3 is TGTGCCAGTAGTATGTGGGGGACCGGGGGCACTGAAGCTTTCTTT.

This clone was observed a few times. The CDR3 nucleotides read TGCAGCGTCAATGACTATGGCTACACCTTC. Encoded protein: CSVNDYGYTF. J is TRBJ1-2 and V is TRBV29-1; D is unresolved. Germline loops: CDR1 SQVTM, CDR2 ANQGSEA. V lost 6 bases to trimming and J lost 3 bases, with 5 bases between them. The length of the CDR3 is 10 residues.

This clone was detected once. The CDR3 sequence is CSTSQGGRETQYF. The CDR3 DNA reads TGCAGCACCTCCCAGGGCGGGAGGGAGACCCAGTACTTC. V gene TRBV29-1 combines with J gene TRBJ2-5, with 8 positions matching TRBD2. Germline V gene sequence: CDR1 SQVTM, CDR2 ANQGSEA. V lost 8 bases and J lost 5; bases outside the gene matches: 10. The length of the CDR3 is 13 residues.

In DNA, the CDR3 is TGTGCCACCCCAAAGGGGGCTGGAAACACCATATATTTT. It encodes CATPKGAGNTIYF. The V and J genes are TRBV15 and TRBJ1-3; a possible D gene is TRBD1 (6 bases). V lost 8 bases, J lost 2 bases, and 10 bases lay in between. CDR1 is LNHNV, CDR2 YYDKDF, per germline (reference sequence). The CDR3 is 13 residues long.